The clone carrying this T cell receptor (beta chain) has just a few counts. What it recognizes is unknown. The table came from immunoSEQ multiplex PCR; TCRdb's copy has only in-frame clones and leaves some out. Of under 550,000 clones listed, around nine tenths are singletons. As to treatment: 15 to 20 received Ad26.COV2.S at low or high dose, single or two shots; five or six received placebo; per-sample allocation not given. Day 63 after the first injection of vaccine or placebo was the sampling time. Its platform was an Ad26 vector, and its expressed antigen was Wuhan-strain SARS-CoV-2 spike. This entry comes from a study of Ad26.COV2.S vaccination and SARS-CoV-2 variants. Turning to the study itself: Once, or twice with 56 days between doses, Ad26.COV2.S was given intramuscularly.

Whole-study findings and limits: Breadth of non-spike TCRs did not differ between vaccinees and placebo recipients.

V was shortened by 9 bases and J by 1 base, with 9 bases between the two germline ends. The germline gives CDR1 MNHEY, CDR2 SVGAGI. The length of the CDR3 is 12 residues. The sample here was peripheral blood, taken in a trial of Ad26.COV2.S vaccine versus placebo. The chain employs TRBV6-5 and TRBJ1-1; D possibly corresponds to TRBD1 (5 bases). The source of this sequence is a person aged 18-60 years who received the Ad26.COV2.S COVID-19 vaccine or a placebo. CDR3 loop: CASLGGNTEAFF. The CDR3 nucleotides read TGTGCCAGTCTCGGGGGGAACACTGAAGCTTTCTTT.